The clone carrying this T cell receptor (beta chain) appeared a few times. These data belong to a study of T-cell reconstitution after alpha-beta-depleted transplantation in children. Preparation of the TCRbeta library used unique molecular identifiers. In TCRdb, the PCR reads were re-called with MiXCR into one record per CDR3 protein. The table has over 200,000 distinct CDR3 sequences, about 9.5% seen once. The germline CDR1 and CDR2 sequences are SGHAT and FQNNGV. The V and J ends lost 1 base and 6 bases respectively, with 19 bases between them. This CDR3 is built from 17 residues. The receptor's source is a human donor who donated a stem cell graft to a child with acute lymphoblastic leukemia. Source: PBMCs from the stem cell graft donor, taken from the stem cell graft. J is TRBJ1-5 and V is TRBV11-2; D perhaps matches TRBD1 (5 bases). Here the CDR3 DNA reads TGTGCCAGCAGCTTAGGGCCCGAGCCTTCGGGGGGTCAGCCCCAGCATTTT. Amino acid sequence: CASSLGPEPSGGQPQHF.